This passage covers 32 T cell receptor beta chains from one sample sequenced in a study of blood T cells in healthy people across ages. Combining a sample-barcoded 5' primer with a J-beta primer mix, a second PCR ran for roughly 6 to 12 cycles. TCRdb processed the 5' RACE reads anew with MiXCR; each CDR3 protein has one entry. The sample consists of hundreds of thousands of distinct CDR3 sequences, about 24% of them appearing once. These data also formed part of another study, on T cells of mothers and their children.

The sample comprised blood. The receptors come from a boy between 10 and 17 years old in good health.

In this sample, this clonotype turned up many times. V gene TRBV4-2 combines with J gene TRBJ2-4; D possibly corresponds to TRBD2 (6 bases). The CDR3 spans 16 residues. V dropped 4 bases and J dropped 7 bases, with 20 bases sitting between them. Germline loops: CDR1 LGHNA, CDR2 YNFKEQ. Here the CDR3 reads CASSPFGRRGPNIQYF. DNA for the CDR3: TGTGCCAGCAGCCCTTTCGGTCGGAGGGGCCCGAACATTCAGTACTTC.

The chain joins TRBV4-2 to TRBJ1-1, with D unresolved. V was pared by 5 bases and J by 6 bases, with 19 bases between. Looked up from germline, CDR1 is LGHNA and CDR2 is YNFKEQ. This CDR3 is 15 amino acids long. CDR3 nucleotides: TGTGCCAGCAGCATCCCGGGAGGGTCGCTGCCTGAAGCTTTCTTT. Translated, it gives CASSIPGGSLPEAFF.

This clonotype was observed a handful of times. The genes are TRBV2 and TRBJ2-4; TRBD2 matches at 8 bases. The CDR3 has 17 amino acids. Per germline, CDR1 SNHLY and CDR2 FYNNEI. After removal of 7 bases from V and 0 bases from J, the junction contained 11 bases not matched to a gene. CDR3: CASTRGGGLVAKNIQYF. CDR3 sequence (DNA): TGTGCCAGCACCCGGGGGGGTGGTTTGGTAGCCAAAAACATTCAGTACTTC.

The V and J genes are TRBV7-9 and TRBJ2-5, with D tentatively TRBD1 or TRBD2 (5 bases each). Trimming took off 4 bases at V and 5 bases at J, with 17 bases between the two ends. The V gene's germline CDR1 is SEHNR and CDR2 FQNEAQ (reference sequence). There are 15 residues in the CDR3. CDR3 bases: TGTGCCAGCAGCTCTAGCTCGGGACGGCCGGAGACCCAGTACTTC. Translated: CASSSSSGRPETQYF. Full variable domain (missing parts from reference TRBV7-9 and TRBJ2-5): DTGVSQNPRHKITKRGQNVTFRCDPISEHNRLYWYRQTLGQGPEFLTYFQNEAQLEKSRLLSDRFSAERPKGSFSTLEIQRTEQGDSAMYLCASSSSSGRPETQYFGPGTRLLVL.

The chain carries TRBV7-9 and TRBJ2-2, with TRBD2 as a possible D gene (6 bases). CDR3 length equals 15 residues. CDR1 SEHNR and CDR2 FQNEAQ come from the germline V gene (reference sequence). V lost 6 bases, J lost 3 bases, and 14 bases lay in between. The CDR3 bases are TGTGCCAGCAGATACCGGGACTGGGACACCGGGGAGCTGTTTTTT. This encodes CASRYRDWDTGELFF.

This clonotype was seen ten or more times. The chain recombines TRBV3-1 with TRBJ1-6, with a tentative D call TRBD1 (5 bases). This CDR3 contains 15 residues. Germline-derived CDR1 and CDR2 are LGHDT and YNNKEL (reference sequence). Trimming cost V 5 bases and J 9 bases, with 17 bases left between them. DNA of the CDR3: TGTGCCAGCAGCTACGGGACCGGCGTTGCTTCACCCCTCCACTTT. The encoded protein is CASSYGTGVASPLHF.

J is TRBJ2-5 and V is TRBV2; no definite D call. The CDR3 has 13 amino acids. The germline V gene encodes CDR1 SNHLY and CDR2 FYNNEI. V lost 4 bases to trimming and J lost 3 bases, with 9 bases between them. The CDR3 protein is CASSGAREETQYF. CDR3 DNA: TGTGCCAGCAGTGGGGCAAGGGAAGAGACCCAGTACTTC.

DNA for the CDR3: TGTGCCAGCAGTTTCCTTGGACAGTCCTACAATGAGCAGTTCTTC. Protein sequence: CASSFLGQSYNEQFF. The chain links TRBV28 to TRBJ2-1, with D perhaps TRBD1 (6 bases). V was cut by 3 bases and J by 1 base, with 10 bases left in between. This CDR3 has 15 residues. CDR1 is MDHEN and CDR2 is SYDVKM in the germline V gene.

The chain links TRBV28 to TRBJ2-7; D is possibly TRBD2 (6 bases). This CDR3 spans 21 amino acids. Trimming took off 6 bases at V and 0 bases at J, with 33 bases between the two ends. CDR1 is MDHEN, CDR2 SYDVKM, per germline. CDR3 DNA: TGTGCCAGCAGGCCTTTTTTCGTAGGGGACTCAGTGGTTAGGGGCTCCTACGAGCAGTACTTC. Protein: CASRPFFVGDSVVRGSYEQYF.

The chain links TRBV12-3 or TRBV12-4 to TRBJ2-3; TRBD2 matches 14 bases. This CDR3 comprises 15 residues. The junction had 5 bases not matched to a gene; V was cut back by 6 bases and J by 6 bases. The CDR3 loop reads CASRRGLAGADTQYF. CDR3 bases: TGTGCCAGCAGGCGGGGACTAGCGGGGGCTGATACGCAGTATTTT.

V gene TRBV7-9 combines with J gene TRBJ1-5; 12 bases fit TRBD1. CDR1 and CDR2 (germline): SEHNR, FQNEAQ (reference sequence). This CDR3 contains 16 residues. The V gene end was trimmed by 5 bases and the J gene end by 6 bases; junction bases not matched to a gene: 8. The DNA for the CDR3 is TGTGCCAGCAGCCCTGGGACAGGGGGCGCGGGTCAGCCCCAGCATTTT. This translates into CASSPGTGGAGQPQHF. The full variable domain, its missing parts supplied by reference TRBV7-9 and TRBJ1-5, is DTGVSQNPRHKITKRGQNVTFRCDPISEHNRLYWYRQTLGQGPEFLTYFQNEAQLEKSRLLSDRFSAERPKGSFSTLEIQRTEQGDSAMYLCASSPGTGGAGQPQHFGDGTRLSIL.

Of note for this clonotype: Sequence at one end of the junction differs from germline and may be a read error. The chain carries TRBV6-6 and TRBJ2-1; TRBD2 matches at 7 bases. The CDR3 loop spans 15 amino acids. Germline CDR1 is MNHNY and CDR2 is SVGAGI (reference sequence). In nucleotides, the CDR3 is TGTGTCAGCACCCTACAGGAGCGGGGAACTAATGAGCAGTTCTTC. It specifies CVSTLQERGTNEQFF.

This chain joins TRBV29-1 and TRBJ2-3; TRBD2 is a possible D gene (5 bases). Germline V CDR1 and CDR2: SQVTM, ANQGSEA. V lost 6 bases and J 4 bases, leaving 17 bases between the germline ends. CDR3 length equals 14 residues. The CDR3 DNA sequence: TGCAGCGTCGCTAGCCCGATAAGAGCAGATACGCAGTATTTT. Protein: CSVASPIRADTQYF.

The rearrangement uses TRBV29-1 and TRBJ2-7, with 10 bases that match TRBD2. Germline V CDR1 and CDR2: SQVTM, ANQGSEA. The CDR3 has 18 residues. The J segment lost 2 bases and the V segment lost 3 bases, leaving 16 bases of the junction unmatched. The CDR3 nucleotides read TGCAGCGTTGATGACCCTAGGGCTATAGCGGGAGGCCCCTACGAGCAGTACTTC. It codes for CSVDDPRAIAGGPYEQYF.

J is TRBJ1-6 and V is TRBV7-2; D is ambiguous. This CDR3 has 15 amino acids. The germline CDR1 and CDR2 sequences are SGHTA and FQGNSA. V was cut by 2 bases and J by 4 bases, with 9 bases left in between. CDR3: CASSLLSEYNSPLHF. The CDR3 nucleotides read TGTGCCAGCAGCTTACTTTCAGAGTATAATTCACCCCTCCACTTT.

This clonotype appeared a few times. V and J are TRBV11-2 and TRBJ2-1, with 8 bases lining up with TRBD2. V was pared by 10 bases and J by 1 base, with 15 bases of the junction left unmatched. The CDR3 spans 17 residues. The germline gives CDR1 SGHAT, CDR2 FQNNGV. CDR3 DNA: TGTGCCACCCAGCACCGGACCGGGGGGGCGTCCTACAATGAGCAGTTCTTC. Protein: CATQHRTGGASYNEQFF.

The rearrangement joins TRBV20-1 to TRBJ1-1; 11 positions match TRBD1. Germline values: CDR1 DFQATT, CDR2 SNEGSKA (reference sequence). The CDR3 is made up of 14 amino acids. Trimming cost V 7 bases and J 7 bases; bases outside gene matches: 11. The DNA for the CDR3 is TGCAGTGGACCGGACAGGGGGCAAGGAAGTGAAGCTTTCTTT. This codes for CSGPDRGQGSEAFF.

This clonotype was counted between two and nine times. The chain couples TRBV28 to TRBJ1-5; 7 bases line up with TRBD1. Unmatched junction bases numbered 14, after V lost 8 bases and J lost 4 bases. CDR3 length equals 16 residues. The V gene's germline CDR1 is MDHEN and CDR2 SYDVKM. The CDR3, as DNA: TGTGCCAGCCGCTCTAGGGGGACAGCTCTAAATCAGCCCCAGCATTTT. It codes for CASRSRGTALNQPQHF.

This clonotype occurred a few times. The V call is TRBV20-1, the J call TRBJ2-1; D could derive from TRBD1 or TRBD2 (5 bases each). The DNA matches TRBJ2-7 better at its end, which makes the J call doubtful. Germline V gene data show CDR1 as DFQATT and CDR2 as SNEGSKA (reference sequence). CDR3 length equals 15 residues. The chain's CDR3 is CSARDRDGPSYEQYF. CDR3 bases: TGCAGTGCTAGAGATCGGGACGGACCCTCCTACGAGCAGTACTTC.

The chain carries TRBV23-1 and TRBJ2-2, with D possibly matching TRBD2 (6 bases). TRBV23-1 falls under the ORF class, with uncertain function. The CDR3 has 14 residues. Trimming pared 7 bases from V and 7 bases from J, leaving 16 bases between. CDR3 nucleotide sequence: TGCGCCAGCAACTCTCCGCGGGGTTACGGGGAGCTGTTTTTT. Translating gives CASNSPRGYGELFF.

The chain joins TRBV6-2 or TRBV6-3 to TRBJ2-1, with unresolved D. Looked up from germline, CDR1 is MNHEY and CDR2 is SVGEGT. V lost 2 bases to trimming and J lost 7 bases, with 6 bases between them. The CDR3 sequence is 12 residues long. The CDR3 reads CASSYKRNEQFF. CDR3 sequence (DNA): TGTGCCAGCAGTTACAAACGGAATGAGCAGTTCTTC.

This clonotype was detected only a few times. The rearrangement links TRBV7-8 to TRBJ2-1; D may be TRBD2 (5 bases). Per germline, CDR1 SGHVS and CDR2 FQNEAQ. The V end was cut by 4 bases, the J end by 2 bases, with 15 bases between. The CDR3 runs 16 residues. CDR3 protein: CASSSELGATYNEQFF. The DNA of the CDR3 is TGTGCCAGCAGCTCGGAGCTGGGAGCTACCTACAATGAGCAGTTCTTC.

This clonotype was seen a few times. At one boundary the junction diverges from the germline segment, which might be a read error. The rearrangement uses TRBV10-3 and TRBJ1-4; tentative D call: TRBD1 (5 bases). CDR1 ENHRY and CDR2 SYGVKD come from the germline V gene. The CDR3 totals 18 residues. The CDR3 here is CALSEGAGRGATNEKLFF. CDR3 bases: TGTGCCCTCAGTGAAGGGGCAGGGCGTGGTGCAACTAATGAAAAACTGTTTTTT.

This clonotype was found a few times. V gene TRBV21-1 combines with J gene TRBJ2-2; the table's D call TRBD2 went unverified against the DNA. TRBV21-1 is an annotated pseudogene. The CDR3 is 18 residues long. CDR3 amino acids: CASSGRCPSGRATGELFF. CDR3 bases: TGTGCCAGCAGCGGACGCTGTCCTAGCGGGAGGGCCACCGGGGAGCTGTTTTTT.

J is TRBJ2-3 and V is TRBV20-1; the D is unclear. The CDR3 sequence is 14 residues long. Deletions cut 5 bases from V and 0 bases from J, with 12 bases between. In germline, CDR1 is DFQATT, CDR2 SNEGSKA (reference sequence). The CDR3 is CSALGALSTDTQYF. For the CDR3, the DNA is TGCAGTGCTCTAGGCGCCCTAAGCACAGATACGCAGTATTTT.

This clonotype was seen just once. The chain combines TRBV6-6 with TRBJ2-7; 10 bases are a match to TRBD1. The J segment lost 1 base and the V segment lost 2 bases, leaving 5 bases of the junction unmatched. This CDR3 spans 16 amino acids. Germline loops: CDR1 MNHNY, CDR2 SVGAGI (reference sequence). The CDR3 sequence: CASSYPGTGESYEQYF. CDR3 DNA: TGTGCCAGCAGTTACCCCGGGACAGGGGAATCCTACGAGCAGTACTTC.

This clonotype was detected once. This may stem from a read error, because a much larger clone lies one nucleotide away. The chain recombines TRBV3-1 with TRBJ2-7; tentative D call: TRBD1 (5 bases). This CDR3 comprises 13 residues. Germline lookup yields CDR1 LGHDT and CDR2 YNNKEL (reference sequence). Trimming shortened V by 4 bases and J by 2 bases, and 9 bases separated the two germline ends. Here the CDR3 reads CASSPRAPYEQYF. The CDR3 bases are TGTGCCAGCAGCCCCAGGGCCCCCTACGAGCAGTACTTC.

The chain links TRBV30 to TRBJ1-3; D is unclear. In germline, CDR1 is GTSNPN, CDR2 SVGIG (reference sequence). The V end lost 4 bases, the J end lost 1 base, and 5 bases lay between the germline ends. The CDR3 sequence is 12 residues long. The DNA for the CDR3 is TGTGCCTGGACCCCGTCTGGAAACACCATATATTTT. Amino acid sequence: CAWTPSGNTIYF.

V usage is TRBV2 and J usage is TRBJ1-2; weak D call: TRBD1 (5 bases). V dropped 8 bases and J dropped 4 bases, with 17 bases sitting between them. This CDR3 is built from 14 residues. CDR1 is SNHLY, CDR2 FYNNEI, per germline. The CDR3 DNA is TGTGCCAGCGGGGCTGACACGACCCTCTATGGCTACACCTTC. Its protein is CASGADTTLYGYTF. The complete variable domain, with remaining parts taken from reference TRBV2 and TRBJ1-2, reads EPEVTQTPSHQVTQMGQEVILRCVPISNHLYFYWYRQILGQKVEFLVSFYNNEISEKSEIFDDQFSVERPDGSNFTLKIRSTKLEDSAMYFCASGADTTLYGYTFGSGTRLTVV.

CDR3 amino acids: CSARLRRTYEQYF. Here the CDR3 DNA reads TGCAGTGCTAGATTGCGGCGGACCTACGAGCAGTACTTC. The chain joins TRBV20-1 to TRBJ2-5; D uncertain. The last part of the DNA fits TRBJ2-7 better; the J call may be wrong. The CDR3 has 13 amino acids. Germline V CDR1 and CDR2: DFQATT, SNEGSKA (reference sequence).

The genes are TRBV3-1 and TRBJ2-5; 8 nucleotides match TRBD2. The CDR3 runs to 17 residues. The J segment lost 5 bases and the V segment lost 0 bases, leaving 11 bases of the junction unmatched. CDR1 and CDR2 (germline): LGHDT, YNNKEL (reference sequence). The CDR3 here is CASSQDVLAGSRETQYF. CDR3 sequence (DNA): TGTGCCAGCAGCCAAGATGTATTAGCGGGATCCCGGGAGACCCAGTACTTC.

This clonotype was detected only a few times. The V and J genes are TRBV21-1 and TRBJ2-7. TRBV21-1 is an annotated pseudogene. The CDR3 spans 16 residues. CDR3 sequence (DNA): TGTGCCAGCAGGCCATCGTATGACAGGGCGTCCTACGAGCAGTACTTC. Protein: CASRPSYDRASYEQYF.